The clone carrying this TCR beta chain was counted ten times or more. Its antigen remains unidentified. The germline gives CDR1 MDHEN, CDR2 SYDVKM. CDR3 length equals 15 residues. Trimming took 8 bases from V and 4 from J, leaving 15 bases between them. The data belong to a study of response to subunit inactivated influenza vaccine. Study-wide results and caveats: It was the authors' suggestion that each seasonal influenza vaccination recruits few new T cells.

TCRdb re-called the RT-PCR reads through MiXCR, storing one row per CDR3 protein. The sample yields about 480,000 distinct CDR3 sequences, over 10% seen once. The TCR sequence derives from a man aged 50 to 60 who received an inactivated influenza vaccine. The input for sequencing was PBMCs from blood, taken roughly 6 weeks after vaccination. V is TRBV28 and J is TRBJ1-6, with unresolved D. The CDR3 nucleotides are TGTGCCAGCCTCGCGGGGAGGACTTATAATTCACCCCTCCACTTT. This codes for CASLAGRTYNSPLHF.